The clone carrying this TCR beta chain was seen many times. Its matching antigen is unknown. TCRdb processed the reads anew with MiXCR; each CDR3 protein has one entry. The sample has some 220,000 distinct CDR3 sequences; around an eighth are singletons. The sample belongs to a study of T cell repertoires in cytomegalovirus infection. Study overall: The public TCR beta signatures pointed to both CMV infection and matching HLA type. The study, taken as a whole, reports: People with CMV and the relevant HLA were identified by cumulative public TCR beta family frequency. Ex vivo, HLA-C-restricted CMV-specific TCR beta clonotypes prevailed over the rest of the response.

This CDR3 has 15 amino acids. Germline V CDR1 and CDR2: MNHNS, SASEGT. V dropped 6 bases and J dropped 7; count of bases not matched to a gene: 6. This TCR was recovered from a human donor in good health (CMV status not recorded). Some clones in this sample may be carry-over from other donors' samples. The V call is TRBV6-1, the J call TRBJ2-2, with 12 positions matching TRBD2. The source material was PBMCs. CDR3 coding DNA: TGTGCCAGCAGACTGGGACTAGCGGGCGGCGGGGAGCTGTTTTTT. Its protein product is CASRLGLAGGGELFF.